The source of this TCR beta chain is a study of CD8+CD57+ T cells in acquired aplastic anemia. At the level of the study: Sorted CD4+ plus CD8+ cells gave DNA averaging 3.2 ug. There were about 10.8 million reads, on average, for CD4+ cells from healthy donors. Study observations and caveats: It was found that some 30 CD8+ CDR3 sequences were shared between patients and controls. For CD8+ Simpson's diversity, patients and controls showed no significant difference.

CDR3 length: 18 residues. The trim removed 4 bases at V and 4 bases at J, leaving 18 bases unmatched. The germline CDR1 and CDR2 sequences are SQVTM and ANQGSEA. Profiling that covered TCR beta VDJ and CDR3 relied on genomic DNA as its template. TCRdb reprocessed the reads via MiXCR and lists one record per CDR3 protein. The top ten hold around 1.1% of the sample, which has about 220,000 distinct CDR3 sequences, roughly 35% seen once. This clonotype has a count of ten or more. Its specificity is not known. The origin of this receptor is a human donor in good health, serving as a control. Sequencing input: sorted CD4+, CD8+, or CD8+CD57+ T cells (not recorded which) from PBMCs. The rearrangement joins TRBV29-1 to TRBJ2-7, with TRBD1 matching over 11 bases. The CDR3 DNA reads TGCAGCGTTGGGACCAAGAGAGGGGGACAGGGGGTTCGGTACGAGCAGTACTTC. This sequence encodes CSVGTKRGGQGVRYEQYF.